This is a list of T cell receptor beta chains from one sample in a study of blood T cell repertoires in COVID-19. TCRdb's table, derived via immunoSEQ multiplex PCR, lists solely in-frame clones and lacks some. The sample has 250,000 to 350,000 clones; 88% are singletons. The sample comprised peripheral blood. Source of these receptors: a woman under 40 with COVID-19, enrolled during active disease. The CDR3 runs from the conserved cysteine through the conserved F or W. The order of the fields is D gene, J gene, clone size, V gene, CDR3 DNA, CDR3 protein. The D gene is left open where the match is weak. Size values are once, few and many counts, or a class for expanded clones, and some rows have none.

d_call: .; j_call: TRBJ1-1; clone_size: .; v_call: TRBV12-3/TRBV12-4; cdr3_nt: TGTGCCAGCAGGACAGGTATGAACACTGAAGCTTTCTTT; cdr3_aa: CASRTGMNTEAFF
d_call: .; j_call: TRBJ2-4; clone_size: .; v_call: TRBV5-8; cdr3_nt: TGTGCCAGCAGTTTGGCACACCCTGTTCAGTACTTC; cdr3_aa: CASSLAHPVQYF
d_call: .; j_call: TRBJ1-2; clone_size: once; v_call: TRBV9; cdr3_nt: TGTGCCAGCAGCGTAGCCCCGACAGTCTATGGCTACACCTTC; cdr3_aa: CASSVAPTVYGYTF
d_call: .; j_call: TRBJ2-7; clone_size: .; v_call: TRBV6-5; cdr3_nt: TGTGCCAGCAGTTACGGAGCGCCGTCGGGAGAGCAGTACTTC; cdr3_aa: CASSYGAPSGEQYF
d_call: TRBD1; j_call: TRBJ1-1; clone_size: .; v_call: TRBV6-5; cdr3_nt: TGTGCCAGCAGTTACTGGGCCCCAGGGGGCAACACTGAAGCTTTCTTT; cdr3_aa: CASSYWAPGGNTEAFF
d_call: TRBD1; j_call: TRBJ2-7; clone_size: .; v_call: TRBV28; cdr3_nt: TGTGCCAGCAGTTTAAGCCTCCTGGGACAGAAAAGCTCCTACGAGCAGTACTTC; cdr3_aa: CASSLSLLGQKSSYEQYF
d_call: .; j_call: TRBJ1-1; clone_size: .; v_call: TRBV30; cdr3_nt: TGTGCCTGGAGTGGACAGGTGAACACTGAAGCTTTCTTT; cdr3_aa: CAWSGQVNTEAFF
d_call: TRBD1; j_call: TRBJ1-2; clone_size: .; v_call: TRBV6-2/TRBV6-3; cdr3_nt: TGTGCCAGCAGTTACAGGGGGCTCGTCTATGGCTACACCTTC; cdr3_aa: CASSYRGLVYGYTF
d_call: .; j_call: TRBJ2-1; clone_size: .; v_call: TRBV28; cdr3_nt: TGTGCCAGCAGCTCCCTGAGTGAGCAGTTCTTC; cdr3_aa: CASSSLSEQFF
d_call: TRBD2; j_call: TRBJ2-1; clone_size: .; v_call: TRBV4-1; cdr3_nt: TGCGCCAGCAGCCCCGGGACTAGCGGGACTTTTACCTACAATGAGCAGTTCTTC; cdr3_aa: CASSPGTSGTFTYNEQFF
d_call: .; j_call: TRBJ1-1; clone_size: once; v_call: TRBV28; cdr3_nt: TGTGCCAGCAGTTTATCATCCCAGGGAAGCACTGAAGCTTTCTTT; cdr3_aa: CASSLSSQGSTEAFF
d_call: TRBD1; j_call: TRBJ1-1; clone_size: .; v_call: TRBV19; cdr3_nt: TGTGCCAGTAGTATCGACAGGGGGGGAACTGAAGCTTTCTTT; cdr3_aa: CASSIDRGGTEAFF
d_call: .; j_call: TRBJ2-5; clone_size: .; v_call: TRBV28; cdr3_nt: TGTGCCAGCAGTTTATACGAGCTACAAGAGACCCAGTACTTC; cdr3_aa: CASSLYELQETQYF
d_call: .; j_call: TRBJ1-1; clone_size: .; v_call: TRBV12-3/TRBV12-4; cdr3_nt: TGTGCCAGCAGATGGACAGAGAACACTGAAGCTTTCTTT; cdr3_aa: CASRWTENTEAFF
d_call: .; j_call: TRBJ2-7; clone_size: .; v_call: TRBV5-6; cdr3_nt: TGTGCCAGCAGCTTGGCCGGGACAAAGGGGTACGAGCAGTACTTC; cdr3_aa: CASSLAGTKGYEQYF